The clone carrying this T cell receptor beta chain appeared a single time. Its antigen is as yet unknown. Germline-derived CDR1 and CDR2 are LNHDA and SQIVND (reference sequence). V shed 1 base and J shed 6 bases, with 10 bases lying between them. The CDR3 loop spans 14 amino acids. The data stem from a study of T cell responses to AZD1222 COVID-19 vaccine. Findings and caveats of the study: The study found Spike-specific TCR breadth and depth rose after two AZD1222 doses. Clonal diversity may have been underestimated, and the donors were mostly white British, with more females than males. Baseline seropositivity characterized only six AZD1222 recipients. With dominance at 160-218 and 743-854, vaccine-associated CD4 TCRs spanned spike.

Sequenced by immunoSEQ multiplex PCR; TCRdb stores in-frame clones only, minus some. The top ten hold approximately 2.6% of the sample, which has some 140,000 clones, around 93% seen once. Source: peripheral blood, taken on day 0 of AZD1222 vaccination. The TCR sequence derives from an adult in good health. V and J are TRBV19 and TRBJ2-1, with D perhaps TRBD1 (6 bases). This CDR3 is CASSIGGRGNEQFF. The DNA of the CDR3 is TGTGCCAGTAGTATAGGGGGCAGGGGCAATGAGCAGTTCTTC.